This T cell receptor (beta chain) was found in a study of T-cell reconstitution after alpha-beta-depleted transplantation in children. Unique molecular identifiers featured in how the TCRbeta library was prepared. TCRdb reprocessed the PCR reads via MiXCR and lists one record per CDR3 protein. The sample carries 230,000 or so distinct CDR3 sequences, around 11% recorded once. This clonotype was observed at least ten times. V shed 7 bases and J shed 1 base, with 14 bases lying between them. The CDR3 consists of 15 residues. Germline-derived CDR1 and CDR2 are LNHDA and SQIVND (reference sequence). V and J are TRBV19 and TRBJ2-4, with D possibly matching TRBD1 (5 bases). The source material was PBMCs from the stem cell graft donor, sampled from the stem cell graft. The receptor was derived from a human donor who donated a stem cell graft to a child with acute lymphoblastic leukemia. CDR3 loop: CASNNGRDAKNIQYF. The CDR3 coding sequence is TGTGCCAGTAATAACGGCAGGGATGCCAAAAACATTCAGTACTTC. Looking up the rest from reference TRBV19 and TRBJ2-4 gives the full variable domain: DGGITQSPKYLFRKEGQNVTLSCEQNLNHDAMYWYRQDPGQGLRLIYYSQIVNDFQKGDIAEGYSVSREKKESFPLTVTSAQKNPTAFYLCASNNGRDAKNIQYFGAGTRLSVL.